The rows below give T cell receptor beta chains drawn from one sample of a study of T cell repertoires in cytomegalovirus infection. TCRdb passed the reads through MiXCR, listing each CDR3 protein once. The profile shows about 740,000 distinct CDR3 sequences, 35% of them singletons. The sequencing sample was made of PBMCs. The receptors shown here come from a human donor in good health (CMV status not recorded). Some clones in this sample may be carry-over from other donors' samples. The CDR3 runs from the conserved cysteine through the conserved F or W. The D gene is left open where the match is weak. Size tells how often a clone was seen (once, few, many) or the class of an expanded clone, and some rows leave it out.

j_gene	v_gene	d_gene	abundance	CDR3aa	CDR3nt
TRBJ2-7	TRBV6-1	TRBD1	many	CASSRDRGSEQYF	TGTGCCAGCAGTCGGGACAGGGGGAGCGAGCAGTACTTC
TRBJ1-5	TRBV2	TRBD1	few	CASRSGGQPQHF	TGTGCCAGCAGGTCAGGGGGGCAGCCCCAGCATTTT
TRBJ2-1	TRBV28	TRBD2	few	CASSISGRGEQFF	TGTGCCAGCTCCATTAGCGGGAGGGGCGAGCAGTTCTTC
TRBJ2-3	TRBV7-2	-	-	CASSLGSSARNTQYF	TGTGCCAGCAGTCTTGGGTCTAGCGCCCGAAATACGCAGTATTTT
TRBJ2-1	TRBV7-9	-	-	CASSSVPPGAREDEQFF	TGTGCCAGCAGCTCAGTGCCTCCAGGAGCAAGAGAGGATGAGCAGTTCTTC
TRBJ2-1	TRBV5-5	-	-	CASSGEIGYNEQFF	TGTGCCAGCAGTGGGGAGATAGGCTACAATGAGCAGTTCTTC
TRBJ2-5	TRBV19	-	few	CASTAITYQETQYF	TGTGCCAGCACCGCGATAACTTACCAAGAGACCCAGTACTTC
TRBJ2-3	TRBV5-4	-	few	CASSRESPTDTQYF	TGTGCCAGCAGCCGAGAGTCCCCCACAGATACGCAGTATTTT
TRBJ2-6	TRBV19	-	-	CASSSGLLRGANVLTF	TGTGCCAGTAGTTCGGGTCTTCTGCGGGGGGCCAACGTCCTGACTTTC
TRBJ2-1	TRBV20-1	-	-	CSARQASSYNEQFF	TGCAGTGCTAGGCAGGCTAGCTCCTACAATGAGCAGTTCTTC
TRBJ2-4	TRBV27	-	-	CASSSTVANNIQYF	TGTGCCAGCAGTTCCACCGTGGCCAACAACATTCAGTACTTC
TRBJ1-5	TRBV7-6	-	-	CASSQGGSQPQHF	TGTGCCAGCAGCCAGGGCGGGTCTCAGCCCCAGCATTTT
TRBJ2-5	TRBV19	TRBD1	-	CASSTGQGLKGETQYF	TGTGCCAGTAGTACTGGACAGGGGTTGAAGGGAGAGACCCAGTACTTC
TRBJ1-6	TRBV27	-	-	CASSVGTPSPLHF	TGTGCCAGCAGTGTCGGGACACCTTCACCCCTCCACTTT
TRBJ2-1	TRBV20-1	TRBD2	-	CSARSGSRYNEQFF	TGCAGTGCTAGAAGCGGGAGCCGCTACAATGAGCAGTTCTTC
TRBJ2-7	TRBV11-3	-	few	CASSLENMGPRNEQYF	TGTGCCAGCAGCTTAGAAAATATGGGGCCTAGGAACGAGCAGTACTTC
TRBJ1-2	TRBV28	-	-	CASSLRNNYGYTF	TGTGCCAGCAGTTTAAGGAACAACTATGGCTACACCTTC
TRBJ2-5	TRBV6-1	-	-	CASIEKIGRDFRETQYF	TGTGCCAGCATTGAAAAGATAGGGCGGGACTTTCGGGAGACCCAGTACTTC
TRBJ1-4	TRBV28	-	few	CATTKPRQVATNEKLFF	TGTGCCACCACAAAACCCCGACAGGTTGCAACTAATGAAAAACTGTTTTTT
TRBJ1-1	TRBV7-2	-	many	CASRNAGHTNTEAFF	TGTGCCAGCAGAAATGCGGGACACACGAACACTGAAGCTTTCTTT
TRBJ1-4	TRBV28	TRBD1	many	CASSLWGQAAANEKLFF	TGTGCCAGCAGTTTATGGGGACAGGCGGCAGCTAATGAAAAACTGTTTTTT
TRBJ2-1	TRBV5-1	TRBD2	-	CASSSPLAGSTYNEQFF	TGCGCCAGCAGCTCTCCCTTAGCGGGGTCGACCTACAATGAGCAGTTCTTC
TRBJ2-3	TRBV19	TRBD2	few	CASSTRSGMGGTDTQYF	TGTGCCAGTAGTACCCGGAGCGGGATGGGGGGCACAGATACGCAGTATTTT
TRBJ2-2	TRBV19	-	-	CASSINGGTGELFF	TGTGCCAGTAGTATTAATGGAGGGACCGGGGAGCTGTTTTTT
TRBJ1-2	TRBV7-9	-	few	CASSPRREGPSGYTF	TGTGCCAGCAGCCCGCGACGGGAGGGTCCATCTGGCTACACCTTC
TRBJ1-2	TRBV7-4	TRBD1	-	CASSSRGLDYGYTF	TGTGCCAGCAGCTCCAGGGGGTTGGACTATGGCTACACCTTC
TRBJ1-4	TRBV25-1	-	-	CASSGGTYPGEKLFF	TGTGCCAGCAGTGGGGGGACTTATCCAGGTGAAAAACTGTTTTTT